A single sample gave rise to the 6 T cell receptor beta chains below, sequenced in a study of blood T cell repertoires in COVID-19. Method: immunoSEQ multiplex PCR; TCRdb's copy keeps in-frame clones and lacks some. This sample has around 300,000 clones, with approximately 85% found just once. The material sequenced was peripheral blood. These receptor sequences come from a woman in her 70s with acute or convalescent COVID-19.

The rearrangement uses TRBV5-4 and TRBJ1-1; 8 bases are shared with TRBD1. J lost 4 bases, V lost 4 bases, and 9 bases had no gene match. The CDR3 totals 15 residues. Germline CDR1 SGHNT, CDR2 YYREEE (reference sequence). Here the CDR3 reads CASSPGDRTGTEAFF. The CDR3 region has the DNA TGTGCCAGCAGCCCCGGGGACAGGACCGGCACTGAAGCTTTCTTT.

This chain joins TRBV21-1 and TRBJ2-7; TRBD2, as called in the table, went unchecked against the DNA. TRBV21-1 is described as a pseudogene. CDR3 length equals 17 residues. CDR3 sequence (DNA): TGTGCCAGCAGCAAATGTCGGTTTCTAGCGGCCGACTACGAGCAGTACTTC. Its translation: CASSKCRFLAADYEQYF.

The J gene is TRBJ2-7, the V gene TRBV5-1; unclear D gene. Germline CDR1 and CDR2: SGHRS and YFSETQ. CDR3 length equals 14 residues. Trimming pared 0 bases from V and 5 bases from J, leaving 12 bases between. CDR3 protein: CASSLGRELHEQYF. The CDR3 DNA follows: TGCGCCAGCAGCTTGGGTCGAGAGCTCCACGAGCAGTACTTC.

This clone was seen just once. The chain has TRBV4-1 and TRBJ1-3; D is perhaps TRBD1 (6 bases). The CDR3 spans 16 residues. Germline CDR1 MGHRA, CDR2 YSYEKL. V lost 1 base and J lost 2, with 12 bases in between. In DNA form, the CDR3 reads TGCGCCAGCAGCCAAGTCCCGCGGACAGCTGGAAACACCATATATTTT. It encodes CASSQVPRTAGNTIYF.

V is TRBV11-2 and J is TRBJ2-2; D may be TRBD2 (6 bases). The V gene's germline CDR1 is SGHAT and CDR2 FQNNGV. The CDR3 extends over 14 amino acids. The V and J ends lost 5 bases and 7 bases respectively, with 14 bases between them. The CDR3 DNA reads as TGTGCCAGCAGCCCATGGAGGGGTAGCGGGGAGCTGTTTTTT. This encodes CASSPWRGSGELFF.

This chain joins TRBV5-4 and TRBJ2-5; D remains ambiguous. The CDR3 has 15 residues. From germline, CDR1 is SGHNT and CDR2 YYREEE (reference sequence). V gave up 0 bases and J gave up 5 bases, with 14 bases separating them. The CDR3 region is CASSLGSGLAETQYF. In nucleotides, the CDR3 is TGTGCCAGCAGCTTGGGGTCGGGTCTTGCGGAGACCCAGTACTTC.